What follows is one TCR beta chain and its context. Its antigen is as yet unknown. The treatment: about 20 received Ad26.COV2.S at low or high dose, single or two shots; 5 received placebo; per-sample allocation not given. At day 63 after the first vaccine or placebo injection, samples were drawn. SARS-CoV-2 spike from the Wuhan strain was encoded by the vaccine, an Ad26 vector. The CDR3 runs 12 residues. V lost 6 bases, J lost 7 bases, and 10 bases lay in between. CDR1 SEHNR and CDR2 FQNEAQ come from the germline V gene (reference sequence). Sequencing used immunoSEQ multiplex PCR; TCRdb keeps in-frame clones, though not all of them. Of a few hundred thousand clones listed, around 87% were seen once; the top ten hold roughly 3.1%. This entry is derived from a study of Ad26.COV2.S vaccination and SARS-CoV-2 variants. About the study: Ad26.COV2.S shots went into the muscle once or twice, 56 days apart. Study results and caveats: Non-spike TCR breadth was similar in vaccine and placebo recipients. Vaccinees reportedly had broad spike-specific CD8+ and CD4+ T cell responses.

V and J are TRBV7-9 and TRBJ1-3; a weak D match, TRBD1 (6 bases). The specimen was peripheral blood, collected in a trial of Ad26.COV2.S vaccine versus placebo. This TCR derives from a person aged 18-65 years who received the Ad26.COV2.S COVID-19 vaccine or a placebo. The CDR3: CASRSTGNTIYF. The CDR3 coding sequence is TGTGCCAGCAGATCCACAGGGAACACCATATATTTT.